The source of this T cell receptor beta chain is a study of vaccination and CD4 T cells after COVID-19 (dated by TCRdb to between 2020 and 2023). For context, the study as a whole: Every convalescent patient had a positive nasal swab PCR test for SARS-CoV-2, with mild disease in several patients and severe disease in one. The convalescent cohort comprised six males and four females, including two Hispanic individuals, seven Caucasians, two Asians and one multiracial person. Participants received two doses of either the Pfizer-BioNTech BNT162b2 vaccine (n=8) or the Moderna mRNA-1273 vaccine (n=2). Post-COVID blood samples were collected from convalescent patients a median of approximately 100 days after diagnosis, with a range of roughly 30 to 161 days. Post-vaccine blood samples were collected a median of around 70 days after the second vaccine dose, ranging from about 14 to 241 days. For stimulating the cultures, overlapping spike peptide pools were used, derived from SARS-CoV-2 as well as from the common cold coronaviruses HCoV-NL63, HCoV-OC43 and HCoV-229E. As controls, cultures received a CEFX viral epitope pool (the positive control), an HIV-1 Nef peptide pool (the negative control), or no peptide at all. In over 8 COVID-19 convalescent patients and a handful of infection-naive healthy vaccine recipients, the spike-specific CD4+ TCR repertoire before mRNA vaccination was compared with the repertoire after mRNA vaccination.

What the treatment or condition label conveys for this sample: roughly nine-day PBMC culture with coronavirus spike peptide pools or control peptides (ViraFEST assay). The ViraFEST assay was used in the study, in which antigen-specific T cells were expanded with peptide pools and expanded clonotypes were subsequently identified by TCR sequencing. The convalescent patients' positive SARS-CoV-2 PCR tests were from March to December 2020, which was before the Alpha, Beta and Delta variants emerged in the United States. Each well held 1.5 million to 2.5 million PBMCs cultured with around 9 ug/ml peptide pools in IMDM containing roughly 5% human AB serum and about 10 IU/ml IL-2. Half of the culture medium was replaced with fresh IL-2-containing medium on days 3 and 7. CD4+ T cells were isolated after roughly 10 days of culture through negative selection using the EasySep CD4+ T cell isolation kit. PBMCs were separated from whole blood using Ficoll-Paque Plus gradient centrifugation and then either used fresh or cryopreserved at -140C. Culture conditions were generally each tested in triplicate wells.

This clonotype was counted a few times. No antigen is known for it. Base qualities are not provided; no much larger clone lies one nucleotide away. Its CDR3 holds 16 amino acids, cysteine through phenylalanine. Left in the record is the CDR3 DNA by itself, 48 bases read in frame from the first base. As encoded in the germline V gene (reference sequence), CDR1 is LNHDA while CDR2 is SQIVND. V loses 4 bases at its end and J loses 9 bases; junction bases beyond the gene matches: 11. Findings and caveats that apply to the study as a whole: Among the post-vaccine SARS-CoV-2-reactive clones in convalescent patients, a median roughly 85% showed up only after vaccination, which suggests vaccine-specific priming. Nearly all vaccine-specific clones in convalescent patients (304 of 307) were mono-reactive for SARS-CoV-2 spike rather than cross-reactive with common cold coronaviruses. The study included relatively few convalescent patients and did not analyze early timepoints after natural infection. The median number of SARS-CoV-2-reactive clonotypes rose from 20 to 25 after infection to 38 after vaccination, but the change was not significant.

Library prep was done by PCR. At the Johns Hopkins FTIC core, DNA from the cultured CD4+ T cells underwent TCR sequencing with the Oncomine TCR Beta short-read assay. Genomic DNA was extracted from the cultured CD4+ T cells with the QIAamp micro DNA kit. Oncomine TCR Beta libraries from cultured CD4+ T cells were pooled using unique dual indexes and sequenced on an Illumina iSeq 100. Regarding the original processing steps: Non-productive sequences were removed, and CDR3s that did not start with C, did not end with F or W, or were shorter than 7 amino acids were discarded. Antigen-specific clonotypes were identified using the MANAFEST web application through comparison of peptide-stimulated wells with reference and other culture wells. An FDR below 0.05, an odds ratio above 5, and a productive frequency above 0.1% in at least two of three replicate wells were required for clones to be considered positive. A clonotype was classed as cross-reactive if the clonotype showed significant expansion both in SARS-CoV-2 spike wells and in at least one common cold coronavirus spike condition. CDR3 homology was assessed with Levenshtein distances (stringdist) and unrooted phylogenetic trees (ape) in R version 3.6.1. TCRdb applied fastp at Q25 and MiXCR to the public reads, then kept only in-frame beta chains. Identical CDR3 proteins give one entry, which carries the most common genes and DNA. The V and J calls were not made by the authors but by TCRdb's processing. This sample has 8,000 to 9,000 distinct CDR3 sequences in its table, and around 72% of those were observed once. The ten largest account for around 32% of the sample.

This sequence was found in a human donor who had recovered from COVID-19. This chain is built from TRBV19 and TRBJ1-5, and 11 junctional nucleotides match TRBD1. The source material was CD4+ T cells from blood, cultured in vitro. The CDR3 protein is CASSTRTGGRFGPQHF. DNA sequence: TGTGCCAGTAGTACCAGGACAGGGGGCCGGTTTGGGCCCCAGCATTTT.